The 18 T cell receptor beta chains below all came from one sample that was sequenced in a study of CD8 T cells in ankylosing spondylitis. The study, taken as a whole, reports: A TCR beta motif made of about 8 highly homologous variants seemed typical of ankylosing spondylitis blood.

For these TCRs, the target antigens are not known. From the 5' RACE reads, TCRdb called clonotypes with MiXCR, one entry per CDR3 protein. The sample includes roughly 440,000 distinct CDR3 sequences, about a sixth of them seen just once. The sequenced sample consisted of blood, either unsorted or a sorted T cell fraction (not recorded which). The receptors shown here come from a male donor with ankylosing spondylitis.

This clonotype has just a few counts. The V call is TRBV15, the J call TRBJ2-1; no firm D call. The CDR3 loop spans 13 amino acids. The V gene's germline CDR1 is LNHNV and CDR2 YYDKDF (reference sequence). With 0 bases removed from V and 10 bases from J, the gap between germline ends came to 10 bases. The CDR3 sequence is CATSRDTAMEQFF. CDR3 nucleotide sequence: TGTGCCACCAGCAGAGATACAGCGATGGAGCAGTTCTTC.

In nucleotides, the CDR3 is TGCAGTGCTTTAAAACAGACCCAGTACTTC. It translates to CSALKQTQYF. The chain combines TRBV20-1 with TRBJ2-5; D not certain. CDR1 DFQATT and CDR2 SNEGSKA come from the germline V gene (reference sequence). The CDR3 consists of 10 residues. V was cut by 5 bases and J by 6 bases, with 7 bases left in between.

The chain couples TRBV5-5 to TRBJ2-7; D gene unclear. Germline CDR1 and CDR2: SGHKS and YYEKEE (reference sequence). The CDR3 runs 15 residues. Between the trimmed V and J ends, which lost 0 bases and 0 bases, there was a span of 10 bases. This chain's CDR3 is CASSLGVFLSYEQYF. In DNA, the CDR3 is TGTGCCAGCAGCTTGGGGGTGTTCCTCTCCTACGAGCAGTACTTC.

The chain is built from TRBV12-3 or TRBV12-4 and TRBJ1-2; no clear D gene. The length of the CDR3 is 15 residues. Deletions cut 2 bases from V and 2 bases from J, with 12 bases between. The CDR3 DNA reads as TGTGCCAGCAGTTTATCCCCGAGGTGGAACTATGGCTACACCTTC. Amino acids: CASSLSPRWNYGYTF.

The chain employs TRBV12-3 or TRBV12-4 and TRBJ1-3, with 9 bases identical to TRBD1. With V trimmed by 6 bases and J by 3 bases, 3 bases remained unmatched. The CDR3 is made up of 14 amino acids. CDR3 protein: CASRRTGVGNTIYF. CDR3 coding DNA: TGTGCCAGCAGAAGGACAGGGGTTGGAAACACCATATATTTT.

The rearrangement uses TRBV19 and TRBJ1-5; 8 bases are shared with TRBD1. This CDR3 contains 13 residues. Germline V gene sequence: CDR1 LNHDA, CDR2 SQIVND (reference sequence). Trimming at V came to 5 bases and at J to 7 bases, leaving 4 bases not matched to a gene. CDR3 loop: CASSSQGAQPQHF. In DNA, the CDR3 is TGTGCCAGTAGTTCCCAGGGGGCACAGCCCCAGCATTTT.

This clonotype was detected a few times. The J gene is TRBJ2-3, the V gene TRBV20-1; 11 bases are shared with TRBD2. This CDR3 comprises 20 residues. The ends lost 3 bases at V and 4 bases at J; junction bases unmatched: 21. Germline CDR1 and CDR2: DFQATT and SNEGSKA (reference sequence). The CDR3 here is CSARGLGLADRLMDPDTQYF. CDR3 nucleotides: TGCAGTGCTAGGGGATTGGGACTAGCGGACCGGCTGATGGACCCAGATACGCAGTATTTT.

V usage is TRBV20-1 and J usage is TRBJ2-1; tentative D call: TRBD2 (5 bases). Trimming took off 4 bases at V and 0 bases at J, with 16 bases between the two ends. Germline loops: CDR1 DFQATT, CDR2 SNEGSKA (reference sequence). The CDR3 extends over 16 amino acids. The CDR3 bases are TGCAGTGCTAACCCAGAATGGGAGAGCTCCTACAATGAGCAGTTCTTC. This sequence encodes CSANPEWESSYNEQFF.

This clonotype was counted many times. The genes are TRBV20-1 and TRBJ1-1; maybe TRBD1 (5 bases). Deletions cut 5 bases from V and 11 bases from J, with 15 bases between. Germline CDR1 reads DFQATT; CDR2 reads SNEGSKA (reference sequence). This CDR3 has 11 residues. This chain's CDR3 is CSAAGTTVAFF. The DNA of the CDR3 is TGCAGTGCTGCCGGGACCACGGTGGCTTTCTTT.

The chain is built from TRBV14 and TRBJ1-4; no clear D. The germline CDR1 and CDR2 sequences are SGHDN and FVKESK. Trimming took off 4 bases at V and 5 bases at J, with 8 bases between the two ends. The CDR3 has 13 amino acids. CDR3 loop: CASSLQPNEKLFF. CDR3 sequence (DNA): TGTGCCAGCAGCCTACAGCCAAATGAAAAACTGTTTTTT.

The CDR3 DNA sequence: TGTGCCAGCAGCGTAGGCCCCGGGACTAGCGGGAGAGGTGAGCAGTTCTTC. Translation: CASSVGPGTSGRGEQFF. J is TRBJ2-1 and V is TRBV9, with 14 bases that match TRBD2. Per the germline V gene, CDR1 is SGDLS and CDR2 is YYNGEE. The CDR3 consists of 17 residues. V was clipped by 0 bases and J by 9 bases; unmatched bases: 8.

This clonotype appeared a few times. The V and J genes are TRBV4-2 and TRBJ2-1, with 13 bases aligning to TRBD2. This CDR3 comprises 17 residues. The germline gives CDR1 LGHNA, CDR2 YNFKEQ. Trimming removed 0 bases from V and 9 bases from J; junction bases left unmatched: 8. Here the CDR3 DNA reads TGTGCCAGCAGCCAAGAGGGACTAGCGGGAAACGCGGGTGAGCAGTTCTTC. Protein sequence: CASSQEGLAGNAGEQFF.

The table lists this clonotype with a few counts. This chain joins TRBV20-1 and TRBJ2-7; TRBD1 matches 7 bases. The germline V gene encodes CDR1 DFQATT and CDR2 SNEGSKA (reference sequence). V lost 4 bases and J lost 3; bases outside the gene matches: 6. The CDR3 consists of 13 residues. This chain's CDR3 is CSANLQGVYEQYF. CDR3 in DNA: TGCAGTGCTAACCTTCAGGGGGTCTACGAGCAGTACTTC.

This chain joins TRBV18 and TRBJ1-1; no definite D call. V lost 2 bases and J 4 bases, leaving 17 bases between the germline ends. Germline CDR1 reads KGHSH; CDR2 reads LQKENI. This CDR3 region has 16 residues. This CDR3 is CASSPLVSGNLTEAFF. The CDR3 nucleotides read TGTGCCAGCTCACCATTAGTGTCGGGAAACCTCACTGAAGCTTTCTTT. The whole variable domain, remainder taken from reference TRBV18 and TRBJ1-1, is NAGVMQNPRHLVRRRGQEARLRCSPMKGHSHVYWYRQLPEEGLKFMVYLQKENIIDESGMPKERFSAEFPKEGPSILRIQQVVRGDSAAYFCASSPLVSGNLTEAFFGQGTRLTVV.

This clonotype has more than one count but fewer than ten. This chain uses TRBV19 with TRBJ1-6, with D perhaps TRBD1 (5 bases). V was trimmed by 4 bases and J by 13 bases, leaving 14 bases between them. This CDR3 has 13 amino acids. Germline-derived CDR1 and CDR2 are LNHDA and SQIVND (reference sequence). The CDR3 region is CASSRGGVSPLHF. DNA for the CDR3: TGTGCCAGTAGTAGAGGAGGGGTCTCTCCCCTCCACTTT.

A few counts support this clonotype. This rearrangement joins TRBV20-1 to TRBJ2-5; 11 bases match TRBD2. The germline gives CDR1 DFQATT, CDR2 SNEGSKA (reference sequence). This CDR3 contains 14 residues. V lost 5 bases to trimming and J lost 4 bases; unmatched junction nucleotides: 6. The CDR3 DNA reads as TGCAGTGCTGGCTTCACTAGCGGGGGAGAGACCCAGTACTTC. This codes for CSAGFTSGGETQYF.

J is TRBJ2-4 and V is TRBV2, with unresolved D. V dropped 6 bases and J dropped 1 base, with 7 bases sitting between them. This CDR3 spans 13 amino acids. Per the germline V gene, CDR1 is SNHLY and CDR2 is FYNNEI. The CDR3 region has the DNA TGTGCCAGCAGCGAGGCTGCCAAAAACATTCAGTACTTC. This gives the protein CASSEAAKNIQYF.

V is TRBV20-1 and J is TRBJ1-2, with no clear D. CDR1 DFQATT and CDR2 SNEGSKA come from the germline V gene (reference sequence). The CDR3 has 14 residues. Trimming removed 3 bases at V and 1 base at J, with 12 bases between. The CDR3 DNA reads as TGCAGTGCTAGTTTTGGTCAGCTTAACTATGGCTACACCTTC. This gives the protein CSASFGQLNYGYTF.